This T cell receptor beta chain was retrieved from a study of T cell changes during pregnancy in multiple sclerosis. Method: immunoSEQ multiplex PCR; TCRdb's copy keeps in-frame clones and lacks some. This table has about 34,000 clones, roughly 90% appearing once. Germline V gene data show CDR1 as SGHNT and CDR2 as YYREEE (reference sequence). Trimming stripped 4 bases from V and 4 bases from J, with 6 bases between. This CDR3 is 11 amino acids long. The TCR comes from a female donor with multiple sclerosis, enrolled in a pregnancy study. The sequenced sample was CD8+ T cells from peripheral blood mononuclear cells, obtained in the third trimester of pregnancy. The V and J genes are TRBV5-4 and TRBJ2-7, with a weak D call TRBD1 (5 bases). The CDR3 DNA follows: TGTGCCAGCAGCCAGGGTTACGAGCAGTACTTC. Amino acid sequence: CASSQGYEQYF.